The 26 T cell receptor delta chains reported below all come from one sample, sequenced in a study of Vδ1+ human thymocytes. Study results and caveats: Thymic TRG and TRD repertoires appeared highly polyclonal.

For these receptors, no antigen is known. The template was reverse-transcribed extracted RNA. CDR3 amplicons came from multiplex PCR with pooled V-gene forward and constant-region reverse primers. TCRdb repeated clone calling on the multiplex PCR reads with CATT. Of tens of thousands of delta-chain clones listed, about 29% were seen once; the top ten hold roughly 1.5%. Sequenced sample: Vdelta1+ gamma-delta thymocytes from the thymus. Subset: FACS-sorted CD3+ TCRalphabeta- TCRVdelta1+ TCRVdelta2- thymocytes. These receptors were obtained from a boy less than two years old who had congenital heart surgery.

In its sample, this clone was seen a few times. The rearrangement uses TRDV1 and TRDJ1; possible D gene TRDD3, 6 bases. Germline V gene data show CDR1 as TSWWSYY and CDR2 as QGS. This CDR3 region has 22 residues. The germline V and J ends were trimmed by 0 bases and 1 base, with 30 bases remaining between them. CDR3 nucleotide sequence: TGTGCTCTTGGGGAACTCGAGCCGATTCACTCTGCGGAGGTGGGGGGCACCGATAAACTCATCTTT. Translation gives CALGELEPIHSAEVGGTDKLIF.

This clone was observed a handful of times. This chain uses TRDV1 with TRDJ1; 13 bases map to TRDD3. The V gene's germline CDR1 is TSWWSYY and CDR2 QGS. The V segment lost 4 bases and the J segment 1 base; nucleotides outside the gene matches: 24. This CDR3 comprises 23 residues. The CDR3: CALGAHHLPTATGGYAFTDKLIF. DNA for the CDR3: TGTGCTCTTGGGGCCCACCACCTTCCTACTGCTACTGGGGGATACGCTTTCACCGATAAACTCATCTTT.

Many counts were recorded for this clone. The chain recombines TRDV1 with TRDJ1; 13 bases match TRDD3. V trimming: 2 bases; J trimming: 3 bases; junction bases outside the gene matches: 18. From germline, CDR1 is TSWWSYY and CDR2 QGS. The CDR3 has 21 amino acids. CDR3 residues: CALGESPVLYWGIRVSDKLIF. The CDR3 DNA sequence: TGTGCTCTTGGGGAATCCCCTGTACTGTACTGGGGGATACGCGTATCCGATAAACTCATCTTT.

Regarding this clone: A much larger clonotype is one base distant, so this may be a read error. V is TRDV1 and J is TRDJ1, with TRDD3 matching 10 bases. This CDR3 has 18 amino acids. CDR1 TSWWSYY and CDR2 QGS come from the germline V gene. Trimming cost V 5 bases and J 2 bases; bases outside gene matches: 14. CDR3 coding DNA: TGTGCTCTTGGGAAGTCCCCATTACTGGGGGATGTGACCGATAAACTCATCTTT. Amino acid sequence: CALGKSPLLGDVTDKLIF.

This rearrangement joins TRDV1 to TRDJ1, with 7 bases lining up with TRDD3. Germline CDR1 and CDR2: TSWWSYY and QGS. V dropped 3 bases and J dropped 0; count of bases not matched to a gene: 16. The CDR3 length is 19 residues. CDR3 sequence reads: CALGDLGGMWDTDTDKLIF. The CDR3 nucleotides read TGTGCTCTTGGGGACTTAGGGGGGATGTGGGATACAGACACCGATAAACTCATCTTT.

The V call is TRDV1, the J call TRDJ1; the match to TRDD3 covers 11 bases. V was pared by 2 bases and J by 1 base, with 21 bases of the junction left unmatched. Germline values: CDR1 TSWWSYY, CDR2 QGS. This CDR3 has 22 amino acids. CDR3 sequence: CALGESPCPSILGDKRTDKLIF. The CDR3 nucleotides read TGTGCTCTTGGGGAATCCCCTTGCCCCTCCATACTGGGGGATAAACGCACCGATAAACTCATCTTT.

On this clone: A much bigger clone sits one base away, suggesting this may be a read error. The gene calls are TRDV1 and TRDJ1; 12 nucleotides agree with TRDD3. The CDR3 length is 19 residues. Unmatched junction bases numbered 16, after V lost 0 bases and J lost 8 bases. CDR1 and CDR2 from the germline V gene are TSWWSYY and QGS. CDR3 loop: CALGELGSLSPGGYGKLIF. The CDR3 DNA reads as TGTGCTCTTGGGGAACTAGGTTCCCTTAGTCCTGGGGGATACGGCAAACTCATCTTT.

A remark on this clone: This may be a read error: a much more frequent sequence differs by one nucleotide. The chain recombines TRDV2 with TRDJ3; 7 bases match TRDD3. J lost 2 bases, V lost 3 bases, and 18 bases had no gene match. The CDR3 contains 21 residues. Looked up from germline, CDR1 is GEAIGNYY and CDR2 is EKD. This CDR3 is CACDGFLGVKGLTWDTRQMFF. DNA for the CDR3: TGTGCCTGTGACGGTTTCCTGGGGGTCAAGGGGCTTACCTGGGACACCCGACAGATGTTTTTC.

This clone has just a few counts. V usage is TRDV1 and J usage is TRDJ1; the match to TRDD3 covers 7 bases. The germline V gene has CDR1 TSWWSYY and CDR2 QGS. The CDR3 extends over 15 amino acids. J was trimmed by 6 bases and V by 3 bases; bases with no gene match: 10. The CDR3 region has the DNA TGTGCTCTTGGGGATATGGGGACTGGGGCCCATAAACTCATCTTT. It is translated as CALGDMGTGAHKLIF.

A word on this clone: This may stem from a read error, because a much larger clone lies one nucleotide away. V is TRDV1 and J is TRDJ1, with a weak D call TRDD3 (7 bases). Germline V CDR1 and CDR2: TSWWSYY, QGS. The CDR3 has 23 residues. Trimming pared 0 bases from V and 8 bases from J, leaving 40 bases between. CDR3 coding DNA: TGTGCTCTTGGGGAACTACTCCTACACGCACAACGGGGGGATGTATGCCCCAAGTCCAAACTCATCTTT. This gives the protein CALGELLLHAQRGDVCPKSKLIF.

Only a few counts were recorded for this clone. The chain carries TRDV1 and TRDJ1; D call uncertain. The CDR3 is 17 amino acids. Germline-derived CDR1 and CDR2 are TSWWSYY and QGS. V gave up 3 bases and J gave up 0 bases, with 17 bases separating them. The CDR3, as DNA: TGTGCTCTTGGGGATTTGCCTCCCTCCCGGCACACCGATAAACTCATCTTT. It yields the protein CALGDLPPSRHTDKLIF.

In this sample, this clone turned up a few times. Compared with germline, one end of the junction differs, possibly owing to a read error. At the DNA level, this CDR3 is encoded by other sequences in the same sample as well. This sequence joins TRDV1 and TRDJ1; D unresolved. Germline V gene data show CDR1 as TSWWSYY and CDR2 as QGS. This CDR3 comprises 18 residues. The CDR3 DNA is TGTGCTCTTGGGGAACTAGGGTACCCCATGGGTTCCACCGATAAGCTCATCTTT. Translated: CALGELGYPMGSTDKLIF.

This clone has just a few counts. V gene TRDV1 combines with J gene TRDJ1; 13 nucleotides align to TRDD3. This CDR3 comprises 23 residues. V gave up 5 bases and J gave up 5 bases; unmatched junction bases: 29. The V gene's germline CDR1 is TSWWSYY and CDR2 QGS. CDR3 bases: TGTGCTCTTGGGAACAGAATGCTTCCTACCCCCCTCGACTGGGGGATACGGTCGGATAAACTCATCTTT. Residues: CALGNRMLPTPLDWGIRSDKLIF.

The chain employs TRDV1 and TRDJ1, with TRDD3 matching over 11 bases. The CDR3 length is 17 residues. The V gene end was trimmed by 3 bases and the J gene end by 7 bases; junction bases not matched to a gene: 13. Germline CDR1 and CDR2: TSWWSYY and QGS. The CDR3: CALGDPPLGDKVAKLIF. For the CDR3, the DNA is TGTGCTCTTGGGGATCCCCCACTGGGGGATAAAGTGGCTAAACTCATCTTT.

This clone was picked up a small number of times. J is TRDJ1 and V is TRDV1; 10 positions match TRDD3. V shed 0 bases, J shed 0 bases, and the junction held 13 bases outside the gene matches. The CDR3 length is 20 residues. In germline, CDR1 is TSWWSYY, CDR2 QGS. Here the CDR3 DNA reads TGTGCTCTTGGGGAACTCCCTAACCGGGGGATACGAGGGTACACCGATAAACTCATCTTT. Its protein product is CALGELPNRGIRGYTDKLIF.

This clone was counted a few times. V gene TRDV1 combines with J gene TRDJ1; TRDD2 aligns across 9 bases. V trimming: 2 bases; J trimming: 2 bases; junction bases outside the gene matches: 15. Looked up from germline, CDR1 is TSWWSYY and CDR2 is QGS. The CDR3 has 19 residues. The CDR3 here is CALGEAAFLRRWGTDKLIF. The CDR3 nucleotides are TGTGCTCTTGGGGAAGCAGCCTTCCTACGGCGGTGGGGAACCGATAAACTCATCTTT.

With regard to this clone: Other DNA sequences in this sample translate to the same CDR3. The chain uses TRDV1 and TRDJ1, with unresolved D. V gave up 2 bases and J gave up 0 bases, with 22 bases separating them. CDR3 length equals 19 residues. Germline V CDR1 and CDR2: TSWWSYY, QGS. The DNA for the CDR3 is TGTGCTCTTGGGGAATCCGCGCGCGGGTTAGCGGTTTACACCGATAAACTCATCTTT. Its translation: CALGESARGLAVYTDKLIF.

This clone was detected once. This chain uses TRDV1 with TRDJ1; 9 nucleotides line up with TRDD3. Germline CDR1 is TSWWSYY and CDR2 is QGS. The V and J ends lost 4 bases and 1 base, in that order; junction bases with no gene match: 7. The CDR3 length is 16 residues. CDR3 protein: CALGGTAGGFTDKLIF. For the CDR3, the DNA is TGTGCTCTTGGGGGTACGGCTGGGGGATTCACCGATAAACTCATCTTT.

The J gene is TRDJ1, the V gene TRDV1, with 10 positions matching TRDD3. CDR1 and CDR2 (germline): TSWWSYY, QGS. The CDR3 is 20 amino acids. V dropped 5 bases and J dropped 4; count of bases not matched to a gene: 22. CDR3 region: CALGRPSFVLGDGYIDKLIF. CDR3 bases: TGTGCTCTTGGGCGGCCTTCCTTCGTACTGGGGGATGGGTACATCGATAAACTCATCTTT.

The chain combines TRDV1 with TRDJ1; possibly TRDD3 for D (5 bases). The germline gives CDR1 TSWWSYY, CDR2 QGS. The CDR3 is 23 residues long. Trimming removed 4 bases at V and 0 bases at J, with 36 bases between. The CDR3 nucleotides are TGTGCTCTTGGGGGCCGCCTTTCCCCGTCCCTCGGGATTATACGGAGGTACACCGATAAACTCATCTTT. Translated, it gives CALGGRLSPSLGIIRRYTDKLIF.

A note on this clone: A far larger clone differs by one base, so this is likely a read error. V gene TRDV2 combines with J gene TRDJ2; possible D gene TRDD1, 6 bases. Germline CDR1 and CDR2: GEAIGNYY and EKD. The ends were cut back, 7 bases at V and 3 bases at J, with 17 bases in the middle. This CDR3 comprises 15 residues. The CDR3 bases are TGTGCCTGCCCTTGTGGGGAAATACTGACAGCACAACTCTTCTTT. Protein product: CACPCGEILTAQLFF.

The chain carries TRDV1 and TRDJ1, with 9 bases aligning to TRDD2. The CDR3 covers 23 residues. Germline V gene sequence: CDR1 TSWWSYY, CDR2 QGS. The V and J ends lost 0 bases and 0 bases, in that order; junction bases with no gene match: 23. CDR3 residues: CALGELIRVVPSYLTEYTDKLIF. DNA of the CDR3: TGTGCTCTTGGGGAACTAATAAGGGTAGTCCCTTCCTACCTAACGGAGTACACCGATAAACTCATCTTT.

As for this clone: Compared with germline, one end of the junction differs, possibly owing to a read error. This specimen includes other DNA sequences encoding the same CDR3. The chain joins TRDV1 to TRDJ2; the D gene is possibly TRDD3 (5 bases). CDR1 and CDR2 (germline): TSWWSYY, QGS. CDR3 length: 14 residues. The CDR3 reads CALGEQALTAQLFF. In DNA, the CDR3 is TGTGCTCTCGGGGAACAAGCTTTGACAGCACAACTCTTCTTT.

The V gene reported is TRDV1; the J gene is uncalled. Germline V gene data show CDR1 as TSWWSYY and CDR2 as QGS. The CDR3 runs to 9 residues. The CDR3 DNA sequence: TGTGCTCTTGGGGACCTCCTCACCTTC. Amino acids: CALGDLLTF.

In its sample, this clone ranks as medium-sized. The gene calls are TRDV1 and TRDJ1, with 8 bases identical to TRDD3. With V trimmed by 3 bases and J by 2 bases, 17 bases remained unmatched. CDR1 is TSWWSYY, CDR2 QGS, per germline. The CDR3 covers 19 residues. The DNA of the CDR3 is TGTGCTCTTGGGGATTCCACCTTTCCGCCGGGATACGGAACCGATAAACTCATCTTT. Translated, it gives CALGDSTFPPGYGTDKLIF.

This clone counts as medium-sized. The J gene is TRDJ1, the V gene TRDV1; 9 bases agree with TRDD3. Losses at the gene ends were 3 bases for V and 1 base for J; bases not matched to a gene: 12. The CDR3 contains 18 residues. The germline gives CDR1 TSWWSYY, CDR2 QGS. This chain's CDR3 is CALGEARVLGDSTDKLIF. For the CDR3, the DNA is TGTGCTCTTGGGGAGGCTCGTGTACTGGGGGACAGCACCGATAAACTCATCTTT.